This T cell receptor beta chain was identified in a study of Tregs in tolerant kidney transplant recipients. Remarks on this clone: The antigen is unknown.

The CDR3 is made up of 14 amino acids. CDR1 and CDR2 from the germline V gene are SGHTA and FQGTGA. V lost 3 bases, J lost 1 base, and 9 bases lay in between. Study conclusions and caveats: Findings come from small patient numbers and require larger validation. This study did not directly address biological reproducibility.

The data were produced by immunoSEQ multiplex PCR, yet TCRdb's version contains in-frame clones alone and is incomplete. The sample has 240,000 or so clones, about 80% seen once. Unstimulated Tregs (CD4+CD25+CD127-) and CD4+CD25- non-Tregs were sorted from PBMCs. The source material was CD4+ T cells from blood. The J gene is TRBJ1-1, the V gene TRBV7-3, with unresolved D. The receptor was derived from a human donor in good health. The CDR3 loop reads CASSFDSGNTEAFF. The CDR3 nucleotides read TGTGCCAGCAGCTTCGACTCCGGGAACACTGAAGCTTTCTTT.